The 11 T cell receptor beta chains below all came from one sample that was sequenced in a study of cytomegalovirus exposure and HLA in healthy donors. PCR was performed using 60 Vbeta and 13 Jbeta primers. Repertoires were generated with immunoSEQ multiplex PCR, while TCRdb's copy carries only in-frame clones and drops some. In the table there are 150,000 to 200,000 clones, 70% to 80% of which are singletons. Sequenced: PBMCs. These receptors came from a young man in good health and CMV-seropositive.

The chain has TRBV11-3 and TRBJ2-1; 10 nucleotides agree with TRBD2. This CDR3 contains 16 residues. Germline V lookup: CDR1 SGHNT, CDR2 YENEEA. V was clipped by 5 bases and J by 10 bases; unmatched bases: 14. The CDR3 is CASSTSPVAGGQEQFF. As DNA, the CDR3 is TGTGCCAGCAGCACCTCTCCGGTAGCGGGAGGTCAGGAGCAGTTCTTC.

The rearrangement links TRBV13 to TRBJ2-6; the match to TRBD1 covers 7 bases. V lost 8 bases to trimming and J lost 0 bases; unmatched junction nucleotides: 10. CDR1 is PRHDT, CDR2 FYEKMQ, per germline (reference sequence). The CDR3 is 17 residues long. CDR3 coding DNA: TGTGCCAGCGGAGAGGGACAGCTCAGCTCTGGGGCCAACGTCCTGACTTTC. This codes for CASGEGQLSSGANVLTF.

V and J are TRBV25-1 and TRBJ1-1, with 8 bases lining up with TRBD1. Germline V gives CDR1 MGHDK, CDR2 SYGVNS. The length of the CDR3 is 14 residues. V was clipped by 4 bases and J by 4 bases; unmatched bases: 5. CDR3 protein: CASSGQGSGTEAFF. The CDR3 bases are TGTGCCAGCAGTGGACAGGGGAGTGGCACTGAAGCTTTCTTT.

CDR3 DNA sequence: TGCAGCGTGGCGGGACAGCAAGAGACCCAGTACTTC. Protein: CSVAGQQETQYF. This chain joins TRBV29-1 and TRBJ2-5, with D possibly being TRBD1 (7 bases). V was shortened by 6 bases and J by 2 bases, with 10 bases between the two germline ends. Germline V gene sequence: CDR1 SQVTM, CDR2 ANQGSEA. The CDR3 is 12 residues long. Variable domain in full (rest from reference TRBV29-1 and TRBJ2-5): SAVISQKPSRDICQRGTSLTIQCQVDSQVTMMFWYRQQPGQSLTLIATANQGSEATYESGFVIDKFPISRPNLTFSTLTVSNMSPEDSSIYLCSVAGQQETQYFGPGTRLLVL.

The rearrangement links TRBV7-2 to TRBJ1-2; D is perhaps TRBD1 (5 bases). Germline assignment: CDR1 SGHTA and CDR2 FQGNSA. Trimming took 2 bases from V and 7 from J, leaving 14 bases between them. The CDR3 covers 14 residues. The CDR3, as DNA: TGTGCCAGCAGCTTACTTCAGGGTTCGGGTGGCTACACCTTC. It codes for CASSLLQGSGGYTF.

The CDR3 bases are TGCAGCGTGAAGGTGTCGGGGAGTGAGACCCAGTACTTC. This translates into CSVKVSGSETQYF. J is TRBJ2-5 and V is TRBV29-1, with D maybe TRBD2 (5 bases). The germline gives CDR1 SQVTM, CDR2 ANQGSEA. V lost 6 bases, J lost 5 bases, and 16 bases lay in between. CDR3 length: 13 amino acids.

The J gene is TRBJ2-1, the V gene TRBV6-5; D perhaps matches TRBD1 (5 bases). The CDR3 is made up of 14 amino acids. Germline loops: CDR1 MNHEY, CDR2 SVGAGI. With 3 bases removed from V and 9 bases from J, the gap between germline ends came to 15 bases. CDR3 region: CASSYGAAHGEQFF. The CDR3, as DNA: TGTGCCAGCAGTTATGGGGCGGCCCACGGTGAGCAGTTCTTC.

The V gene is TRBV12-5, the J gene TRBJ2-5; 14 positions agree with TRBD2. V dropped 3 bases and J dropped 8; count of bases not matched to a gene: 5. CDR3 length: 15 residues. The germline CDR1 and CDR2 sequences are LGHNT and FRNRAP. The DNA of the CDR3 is TGTGCTAGTGGTTTAACCGGGACTAGCGGGAGTACCCAGTACTTC. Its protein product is CASGLTGTSGSTQYF.

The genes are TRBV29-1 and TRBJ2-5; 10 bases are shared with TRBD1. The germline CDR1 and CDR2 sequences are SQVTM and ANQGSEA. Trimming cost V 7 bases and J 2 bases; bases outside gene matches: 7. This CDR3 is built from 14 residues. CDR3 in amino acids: CSGSGTGDQETQYF. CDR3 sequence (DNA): TGCAGCGGTTCCGGGACAGGGGATCAAGAGACCCAGTACTTC.

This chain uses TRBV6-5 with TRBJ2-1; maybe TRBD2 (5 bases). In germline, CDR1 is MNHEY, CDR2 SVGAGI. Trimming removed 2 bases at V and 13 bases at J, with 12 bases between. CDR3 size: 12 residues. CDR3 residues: CASSYGGDRQFF. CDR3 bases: TGTGCCAGCAGTTACGGAGGAGATCGACAGTTCTTC.

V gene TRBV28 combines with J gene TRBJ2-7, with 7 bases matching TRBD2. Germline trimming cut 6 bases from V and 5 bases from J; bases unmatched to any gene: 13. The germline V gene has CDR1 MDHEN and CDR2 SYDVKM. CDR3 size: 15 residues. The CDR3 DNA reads TGTGCCAGCAGGCCCCTAGGACTAGAAGCCCACGAGCAGTACTTC. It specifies CASRPLGLEAHEQYF.